What follows are 28 T cell receptor beta chains derived from one specimen sequenced in a study of vaccination and CD4 T cells after COVID-19. No antigen has been identified for these receptors. The treatment is: roughly 11-day PBMC culture with coronavirus spike peptide pools or control peptides (ViraFEST assay). Cultured CD4+ T-cell DNA underwent Oncomine TCR Beta short-read sequencing. TCRdb recomputed calls from the PCR reads with MiXCR, one row per CDR3 protein. The data contain thousands of distinct CDR3 sequences, about 23% of them singletons. Input material: cultured CD4+ T cells from blood. Receptor source: a human donor with COVID-19.

This clonotype occurred a few times. The chain employs TRBV25-1 and TRBJ1-2; TRBD1 might be the D (5 bases). Trimming removed 1 base at V and 4 bases at J, with 10 bases between. Looked up from germline, CDR1 is MGHDK and CDR2 is SYGVNS. The CDR3 has 14 residues. Here the CDR3 DNA reads TGTGCCAGCAGTGAATCAGGGTTATTCTATGGCTACACCTTC. Its protein product is CASSESGLFYGYTF.

As concerns this clonotype: This clone may be a read error of a much larger clone one base away. The chain couples TRBV7-8 to TRBJ1-5; weak D call: TRBD2 (5 bases). The J call may be faulty, since TRBJ2-3 better matches the DNA end. Germline lookup yields CDR1 SGHVS and CDR2 FQNEAQ. The length of the CDR3 is 12 residues. CDR3 protein: CASSWERQPQYF. The CDR3 region has the DNA TGTGCCAGCAGCTGGGAGCGTCAGCCCCAGTATTTT.

Concerning this clonotype itself: The junction and the germline gene differ at one end; a read error may be behind it. The chain couples TRBV30 to TRBJ2-5, with D tentatively TRBD1 or TRBD2 (5 bases each). This CDR3 has 13 residues. Germline CDR1 reads GTSNPN; CDR2 reads SVGIG (reference sequence). This CDR3 reads CAWSGALQETLYF. CDR3 coding DNA: TGTGCCTGGAGCGGGGCCCTCCAAGAGACCCTGTACTTC.

This clonotype turned up a few times. The rearrangement uses TRBV11-2 and TRBJ2-7; a possible D gene is TRBD1 (6 bases). Germline CDR1 SGHAT, CDR2 FQNNGV. The CDR3 runs 13 residues. V lost 6 bases and J 3 bases, leaving 12 bases between the germline ends. The CDR3 protein is CASSLTGIYEQYF. The CDR3 DNA is TGTGCCAGCAGTTTAACAGGGATCTACGAGCAGTACTTC.

The genes are TRBV28 and TRBJ1-5; the D gene is possibly TRBD1 (6 bases). V dropped 5 bases and J dropped 4 bases, with 12 bases sitting between them. The CDR3 totals 14 residues. Germline CDR1 reads MDHEN; CDR2 reads SYDVKM. CDR3 coding DNA: TGTGCCAGCAGTCTGGGGGCGGGGAATCAGCCCCAGCATTTT. It specifies CASSLGAGNQPQHF.

Relative to its sample, this clonotype is medium-sized. V is TRBV6-2 or TRBV6-3 and J is TRBJ1-2, with D possibly being TRBD1 (5 bases). CDR1 is MNHEY, CDR2 SVGEGT, per germline. Trimming took 2 bases from V and 6 from J, leaving 13 bases between them. The CDR3 length is 14 residues. The CDR3 spells CASSYGSGTDGYTF. Written as DNA, the CDR3 is TGTGCCAGCAGTTACGGTTCAGGGACTGATGGCTACACCTTC.

The chain has TRBV21-1 and TRBJ2-2; the table's D call, TRBD2, was not checked against the DNA. TRBV21-1 is designated a pseudogene. The CDR3 runs to 13 residues. The CDR3 sequence: CASSKLVIGELFF. The CDR3 DNA reads as TGTGCCAGCAGCAAACTAGTAATCGGGGAGCTGTTTTTT.

This clonotype was seen a few times. V is TRBV7-2 and J is TRBJ1-1, with D maybe TRBD1 (5 bases). CDR3 length: 14 residues. V shed 3 bases and J shed 4 bases, with 12 bases lying between them. In germline, CDR1 is SGHTA, CDR2 FQGNSA. CDR3 in amino acids: CASSFGLQGTEAFF. The DNA for the CDR3 is TGTGCCAGCAGCTTTGGTTTGCAGGGCACTGAAGCTTTCTTT.

The chain combines TRBV6-5 with TRBJ1-3, with a possible D match to TRBD1 (5 bases). Germline-derived CDR1 and CDR2 are MNHEY and SVGAGI. V gave up 4 bases and J gave up 4 bases, with 8 bases separating them. The CDR3 consists of 13 residues. The chain's CDR3 is CASSWDFGNTIYF. The CDR3 region has the DNA TGTGCCAGCAGTTGGGACTTCGGAAACACCATATATTTT.

The chain carries TRBV4-3 and TRBJ1-2; D possibly corresponds to TRBD1 (6 bases). Trimming removed 0 bases from V and 8 bases from J, with 16 bases in between. CDR3 length equals 15 residues. Per germline, CDR1 LGHNA and CDR2 YSLEER. This chain's CDR3 is CASSQEISQGGGYTF. CDR3 in DNA: TGCGCCAGCAGCCAAGAAATATCACAGGGCGGAGGCTACACCTTC.

The chain uses TRBV27 and TRBJ2-5, with D tentatively TRBD1 (5 bases). The germline CDR1 and CDR2 sequences are MNHEY and SMNVEV (reference sequence). The CDR3 is 14 residues long. V lost 6 bases to trimming and J lost 0 bases, with 11 bases between them. The CDR3 DNA is TGTGCCAGCAGCCCGCGACAGAACCAAGAGACCCAGTACTTC. It yields the protein CASSPRQNQETQYF.

The chain employs TRBV7-9 and TRBJ2-1; TRBD1 might be the D (5 bases). CDR1 SEHNR and CDR2 FQNEAQ come from the germline V gene (reference sequence). The CDR3 loop spans 15 amino acids. Trimming cost V 0 bases and J 6 bases, with 12 bases left between them. The chain's CDR3 is CASSLAVGLGNEQFF. Written as DNA, the CDR3 is TGTGCCAGCAGCTTAGCTGTGGGGCTTGGCAATGAGCAGTTCTTC.

J is TRBJ1-2 and V is TRBV5-4; 11 bases line up with TRBD1. After removal of 2 bases from V and 0 bases from J, the junction contained 3 bases not matched to a gene. Germline CDR1 is SGHNT and CDR2 is YYREEE (reference sequence). The CDR3 is 16 amino acids. The CDR3 nucleotides are TGTGCCAGCAGCTTAGGGACAGGGGGGGCTAACTATGGCTACACCTTC. Translating gives CASSLGTGGANYGYTF.

This clonotype showed up just a few times. CDR3 in DNA: TGTGCCAGCAGTCCTCTCGGGACGGCGATCCACGAGCAGTACTTC. It is translated as CASSPLGTAIHEQYF. The rearrangement joins TRBV11-3 to TRBJ2-7; D may be TRBD1 or TRBD2 (5 bases each). CDR3 length equals 15 residues. Trimming pared 6 bases from V and 5 bases from J, leaving 20 bases between. CDR1 SGHNT and CDR2 YENEEA come from the germline V gene.

J is TRBJ2-3 and V is TRBV5-1, with TRBD1 matching over 9 bases. V shed 4 bases, J shed 2 bases, and the junction held 11 bases outside the gene matches. Germline V gives CDR1 SGHRS, CDR2 YFSETQ. This CDR3 comprises 17 residues. Here the CDR3 DNA reads TGCGCCAGCAGCGTTAGGCCGGGACAGGGCCCCACAGATACGCAGTATTTT. Encoded protein: CASSVRPGQGPTDTQYF.

The chain joins TRBV18 to TRBJ2-3, with no clear D. This CDR3 contains 13 residues. Trimming removed 3 bases from V and 5 bases from J, with 9 bases in between. Germline V gene data show CDR1 as KGHSH and CDR2 as LQKENI. This CDR3 is CASSPLPGDTQYF. DNA of the CDR3: TGTGCCAGCTCACCTCTCCCAGGAGATACGCAGTATTTT.

The sample holds a few counts of this clonotype. The chain uses TRBV7-2 and TRBJ1-6; D might be TRBD1 (5 bases). This CDR3 has 15 amino acids. The germline gives CDR1 SGHTA, CDR2 FQGNSA. V was cut by 4 bases and J by 5 bases, with 12 bases left in between. The DNA of the CDR3 is TGTGCCAGCAGCTCGCCGGGACGGAATAATTCACCCCTCCACTTT. Translation gives CASSSPGRNNSPLHF.

The V and J genes are TRBV2 and TRBJ2-5, with D maybe TRBD1 (5 bases). Between the trimmed V and J ends, which lost 0 bases and 5 bases, there was a span of 13 bases. The CDR3 has 15 amino acids. CDR1 and CDR2 from the germline V gene are SNHLY and FYNNEI. DNA of the CDR3: TGTGCCAGCAGTGAAGCGGGGCCCCCCCGTGAGACCCAGTACTTC. Its translation: CASSEAGPPRETQYF.

This clonotype has a handful of counts. The chain employs TRBV20-1 and TRBJ2-2; 13 positions match TRBD2. Germline assignment: CDR1 DFQATT and CDR2 SNEGSKA (reference sequence). The V gene end was trimmed by 6 bases and the J gene end by 2 bases; junction bases not matched to a gene: 15. The CDR3 length is 19 residues. The CDR3 loop is CSATGPTLAGGGNTGELFF. As DNA, the CDR3 is TGCAGTGCGACCGGCCCTACACTAGCGGGGGGGGGTAACACCGGGGAGCTGTTTTTT.

J is TRBJ1-1 and V is TRBV6-2 or TRBV6-3; D is ambiguous. The ends were cut back, 4 bases at V and 1 base at J, with 10 bases in the middle. The CDR3 extends over 14 amino acids. Germline lookup yields CDR1 MNHEY and CDR2 SVGEGT. The CDR3 region has the DNA TGTGCCAGCAGTTCGCGGGCGCGGAACACTGAAGCTTTCTTT. It codes for CASSSRARNTEAFF.

This rearrangement joins TRBV11-3 to TRBJ1-3, with D possibly matching TRBD1 (6 bases). Germline CDR1 is SGHNT and CDR2 is YENEEA. The CDR3 contains 15 residues. V was pared by 5 bases and J by 2 bases, with 13 bases between. The CDR3 loop reads CASSNRDIPGNTIYF. Written as DNA, the CDR3 is TGTGCCAGCAGCAACCGGGACATCCCTGGAAACACCATATATTTT.

This rearrangement joins TRBV20-1 to TRBJ1-3, with a tentative D call TRBD1 (5 bases). The CDR3 is made up of 14 amino acids. CDR1 DFQATT and CDR2 SNEGSKA come from the germline V gene (reference sequence). Between the trimmed V and J ends, which lost 6 bases and 1 base, there was a span of 13 bases. The CDR3 nucleotides are TGCAGTGCAGACCCCGGGGGGTCTGGAAACACCATATATTTT. Protein sequence: CSADPGGSGNTIYF.

A few counts support this clonotype. This chain joins TRBV10-2 and TRBJ1-2, with D hard to call. The CDR3 length is 17 residues. Trimming removed 2 bases from V and 5 bases from J, with 21 bases in between. Germline CDR1 is WSHSY and CDR2 is SAAADI. This chain's CDR3 is CASSEIRTSHESYGYTF. The CDR3 nucleotides are TGCGCCAGCAGTGAGATACGGACTTCCCACGAATCTTATGGCTACACCTTC.

V is TRBV19 and J is TRBJ2-6; tentatively, D is TRBD1 (6 bases). CDR3 length: 13 residues. The germline V gene has CDR1 LNHDA and CDR2 SQIVND (reference sequence). V gave up 11 bases and J gave up 2 bases, with 10 bases separating them. Here the CDR3 reads CAGKGAGANVLTF. CDR3 DNA: TGTGCCGGGAAGGGGGCTGGGGCCAACGTCCTGACTTTC.

The chain carries TRBV4-1 and TRBJ1-5; D remains unclear. This CDR3 contains 16 residues. The germline V and J ends were trimmed by 0 bases and 2 bases, with 11 bases remaining between them. Per the germline V gene, CDR1 is MGHRA and CDR2 is YSYEKL. CDR3 amino acids: CASSQEGGGGNQPQHF. Here the CDR3 DNA reads TGCGCCAGCAGCCAAGAAGGTGGCGGTGGCAATCAGCCCCAGCATTTT.

This clonotype came up a few times. The chain couples TRBV30 to TRBJ2-2; D is unclear. V dropped 3 bases and J dropped 2 bases, with 4 bases sitting between them. The CDR3 length is 12 residues. From germline, CDR1 is GTSNPN and CDR2 SVGIG (reference sequence). CDR3 DNA: TGTGCCTGGAGCCATAACACCGGGGAGCTGTTTTTT. This gives the protein CAWSHNTGELFF.

The chain carries TRBV5-1 and TRBJ2-4; D is possibly TRBD2 (6 bases). Trimming shortened V by 3 bases and J by 6 bases, and 16 bases separated the two germline ends. Germline V gene lookup returns CDR1 SGHRS and CDR2 YFSETQ. The CDR3 runs 15 residues. This chain's CDR3 is CASSSGGVGGNIQYF. In nucleotides, the CDR3 is TGCGCCAGCAGCTCTGGCGGGGTTGGGGGAAACATTCAGTACTTC.

This clonotype was seen a few times. The chain couples TRBV5-1 to TRBJ1-2, with unresolved D. Germline lookup yields CDR1 SGHRS and CDR2 YFSETQ. The CDR3 runs 14 residues. V was shortened by 0 bases and J by 1 base, with 7 bases between the two germline ends. CDR3 DNA sequence: TGCGCCAGCAGCTTGGGGCAGGATAACTATGGCTACACCTTC. This sequence encodes CASSLGQDNYGYTF.